This T cell receptor (beta chain) was profiled in a study of technical replicates of blood from a few donors. CDR3 length: 14 amino acids. The germline CDR1 and CDR2 sequences are SEHNR and FQNEAQ (reference sequence). With V trimmed by 3 bases and J by 7 bases, 9 bases remained unmatched. Generated by immunoSEQ multiplex PCR, the TCRdb table keeps only in-frame clones and is missing some. Here the sample spans some 94,000 clones, almost 97% being singletons. Material: T cells isolated from PBMCs. The gene calls are TRBV7-9 and TRBJ2-7; 7 bases fit TRBD1. The TCR was taken from a human donor in good health. DNA for the CDR3: TGTGCCAGCAGCTTTCAGACAGGGTCGGGGGAGCAGTACTTC. Translating gives CASSFQTGSGEQYF.